This passage covers 18 T cell receptor beta chains from one sample sequenced in a study of CD8 T cells in ankylosing spondylitis. TCRdb reprocessed the 5' RACE reads via MiXCR and lists one record per CDR3 protein. This table has roughly 130,000 distinct CDR3 sequences, approximately 9.9% appearing once. The sample comprised blood, either unsorted or a sorted T cell fraction (not recorded which). The receptor source for this set is a male donor with ankylosing spondylitis or in good health (not recorded which).

At least ten counts were recorded for this clonotype. This rearrangement joins TRBV7-8 to TRBJ2-7; D gene ambiguous. The germline V gene has CDR1 SGHVS and CDR2 FQNEAQ. Trimming took 2 bases from V and 5 from J, leaving 10 bases between them. The CDR3 sequence is 13 residues long. In nucleotides, the CDR3 is TGTGCCAGCAGCTTACTTTTTAACGACGAGCAGTACTTC. Translating it yields CASSLLFNDEQYF.

This clonotype was counted at least ten times. This chain uses TRBV11-2 with TRBJ2-1; either TRBD1 or TRBD2 may supply D (5 bases each). The CDR3 totals 16 residues. The germline V and J ends were trimmed by 3 bases and 1 base, with 13 bases remaining between them. CDR1 is SGHAT and CDR2 is FQNNGV in the germline V gene. Here the CDR3 reads CASSLWDGESYNEQFF. The CDR3 DNA is TGTGCCAGCAGCTTGTGGGACGGGGAATCCTACAATGAGCAGTTCTTC.

At least ten counts were recorded for this clonotype. The rearrangement joins TRBV18 to TRBJ2-6; D possibly uses TRBD1 or TRBD2 (6 bases each). The CDR3 consists of 18 residues. Germline CDR1 is KGHSH and CDR2 is LQKENI. Deletions cut 7 bases from V and 0 bases from J, with 19 bases between. Written as DNA, the CDR3 is TGTGCCAGCTTAGCTACAGGGAGGACTCTCTCTGGGGCCAACGTCCTGACTTTC. It translates to CASLATGRTLSGANVLTF. The variable domain in full, with the rest retrieved from reference TRBV18 and TRBJ2-6, is NAGVMQNPRHLVRRRGQEARLRCSPMKGHSHVYWYRQLPEEGLKFMVYLQKENIIDESGMPKERFSAEFPKEGPSILRIQQVVRGDSAAYFCASLATGRTLSGANVLTFGAGSRLTVL.

This clonotype was detected many times. This chain connects TRBV20-1 to TRBJ1-1, with a weak D call TRBD1 (6 bases). The CDR3 extends over 14 amino acids. Trimming took off 5 bases at V and 6 bases at J, with 19 bases between the two ends. Germline CDR1 and CDR2: DFQATT and SNEGSKA (reference sequence). The CDR3 spells CSALKGGVSAEAFF. The CDR3 DNA sequence: TGCAGTGCTTTAAAGGGGGGGGTATCGGCTGAAGCTTTCTTT.

This clonotype was recorded a few times. The chain is built from TRBV6-1 and TRBJ2-7, with a possible D match to TRBD2 (5 bases). V dropped 6 bases and J dropped 1 base, with 16 bases sitting between them. From germline, CDR1 is MNHNS and CDR2 SASEGT. There are 15 residues in the CDR3. Written as DNA, the CDR3 is TGTGCCAGCAGGTCGCCCGGGATGCCTTCCTACGAGCAGTACTTC. Protein product: CASRSPGMPSYEQYF.

This clonotype was recorded many times. The chain employs TRBV20-1 and TRBJ2-5; 13 nucleotides line up with TRBD2. CDR3 length equals 14 residues. CDR1 and CDR2 from the germline V gene are DFQATT and SNEGSKA (reference sequence). With 6 bases clipped from V and 2 bases from J, the junction kept 3 bases outside the gene matches. CDR3 sequence reads: CSAQGLAGQETQYF. The CDR3 DNA sequence: TGCAGTGCCCAGGGACTAGCGGGACAAGAGACCCAGTACTTC.

This clonotype showed up many times. The rearrangement joins TRBV29-1 to TRBJ2-4; 11 nucleotides align to TRBD1. Germline V CDR1 and CDR2: SQVTM, ANQGSEA. V lost 0 bases, J lost 0 bases, and 13 bases stayed unmatched. There are 20 residues in the CDR3. The CDR3 bases are TGCAGCGTTGAAGACTTGGGCCCGGGACAGGGGGGGATAGCCAAAAACATTCAGTACTTC. Translation gives CSVEDLGPGQGGIAKNIQYF.

This clonotype was counted many times. The rearrangement links TRBV12-3 or TRBV12-4 to TRBJ2-4; D not resolved. Trimming took 5 bases from V and 0 from J, leaving 14 bases between them. CDR3 size: 16 residues. The CDR3 bases are TGTGCCAGCAGTCCCTCTAGTGGGATAGCCAAAAACATTCAGTACTTC. This translates into CASSPSSGIAKNIQYF.

There are many counts of this clonotype. The rearrangement joins TRBV15 to TRBJ2-7; 7 bases fit TRBD1. The CDR3 is 14 amino acids. The V gene's germline CDR1 is LNHNV and CDR2 YYDKDF (reference sequence). V shed 0 bases, J shed 4 bases, and the junction held 3 bases outside the gene matches. The CDR3 nucleotides read TGTGCCACCAGCAGAGAGGCAGGGGGTTACGAGCAGTACTTC. Its protein is CATSREAGGYEQYF.

The V call is TRBV20-1, the J call TRBJ1-2; D possibly corresponds to TRBD1 (6 bases). Germline CDR1 is DFQATT and CDR2 is SNEGSKA (reference sequence). The CDR3 is 13 amino acids. With 0 bases removed from V and 7 bases from J, the gap between germline ends came to 12 bases. The CDR3 loop is CSAREGALPGYTF. The CDR3 coding sequence is TGCAGTGCTAGAGAGGGGGCCCTCCCTGGCTACACCTTC.

This clonotype has only a few counts. This chain joins TRBV7-2 and TRBJ2-1; 13 positions match TRBD2. The CDR3 sequence is 16 residues long. The J segment lost 7 bases and the V segment lost 2 bases, leaving 5 bases of the junction unmatched. CDR1 is SGHTA and CDR2 is FQGNSA in the germline V gene. The DNA for the CDR3 is TGTGCCAGCAGCTTATGGACTAGCGGGAGTAATAATGAGCAGTTCTTC. Its translation: CASSLWTSGSNNEQFF.

This clonotype was seen more than once but under ten times. The CDR3 coding sequence is TGCGCCAGCAGTCCAGCCGGGACAGGGCCCTACGAGCAGTACTTC. This encodes CASSPAGTGPYEQYF. The chain has TRBV5-1 and TRBJ2-7, with TRBD1 identical over 9 bases. CDR3 size: 15 residues. Germline V lookup: CDR1 SGHRS, CDR2 YFSETQ. J lost 2 bases, V lost 5 bases, and 8 bases had no gene match.

There are many counts of this clonotype. The rearrangement links TRBV6-1 to TRBJ1-5; D unclear. The V gene's germline CDR1 is MNHNS and CDR2 SASEGT. This CDR3 contains 12 residues. Trimming removed 2 bases from V and 8 bases from J, with 7 bases in between. The CDR3 bases are TGTGCCAGCAGTGAACATGGGGAGCCCCAGCATTTT. Its translation is CASSEHGEPQHF.

This clonotype has a count of ten or more. The chain uses TRBV29-1 and TRBJ1-2; D is ambiguous. V was trimmed by 1 base and J by 6 bases, leaving 24 bases between them. Looked up from germline, CDR1 is SQVTM and CDR2 is ANQGSEA. The CDR3 has 17 amino acids. The CDR3 spells CSVEGGLGGSARHGYTF. The CDR3 bases are TGCAGCGTTGAAGGAGGTCTGGGCGGGAGTGCCCGGCATGGCTACACCTTC.

V is TRBV5-6 and J is TRBJ1-1; the match to TRBD1 covers 11 bases. Germline V gene sequence: CDR1 SGHDT, CDR2 YYEEEE. CDR3 length: 14 residues. Trimming cost V 7 bases and J 6 bases; bases outside gene matches: 8. The CDR3 is CASARTGGAAEAFF. The CDR3 coding sequence is TGTGCCAGCGCGAGGACAGGGGGCGCCGCTGAAGCTTTCTTT. The entire variable domain, with the rest obtained from reference TRBV5-6 and TRBJ1-1, is as follows: DAGVTQSPTHLIKTRGQQVTLRCSPKSGHDTVSWYQQALGQGPQFIFQYYEEEERQRGNFPDRFSGHQFPNYSSELNVNALLLGDSALYLCASARTGGAAEAFFGQGTRLTVV.

A few counts support this clonotype. The chain recombines TRBV27 with TRBJ2-5, with a tentative D call TRBD2 (7 bases). This CDR3 comprises 18 residues. Per the germline V gene, CDR1 is MNHEY and CDR2 is SMNVEV (reference sequence). Trimming took off 3 bases at V and 1 base at J, with 21 bases between the two ends. CDR3 DNA sequence: TGTGCCAGCAGTTTCGTGAGGGGGAGGGGATTGACCCAAGAGACCCAGTACTTC. It is translated as CASSFVRGRGLTQETQYF.

In its sample, this clonotype was seen many times. This sequence joins TRBV7-3 and TRBJ2-1, with 7 nucleotides matching TRBD2. This CDR3 has 16 amino acids. Germline V gene data show CDR1 as SGHTA and CDR2 as FQGTGA. The J segment lost 4 bases and the V segment lost 5 bases, leaving 11 bases of the junction unmatched. The CDR3, as DNA: TGTGCCAGCAGCCTAAGTAGCGGGTTCGGGTACAATGAGCAGTTCTTC. It specifies CASSLSSGFGYNEQFF.

With respect to this clonotype: A much larger clone differs by one base, so this may be a read error. The conserved final phenylalanine or tryptophan is absent from the CDR3, which likely points to a read error. The chain joins TRBV3-1 to TRBJ2-7; D unresolved. Germline CDR1 reads LGHDT; CDR2 reads YNNKEL (reference sequence). The CDR3 runs to 13 residues. V lost 0 bases, J lost 1 base, and 4 bases lay in between. This CDR3 reads CASSQDGSYEQYS. The CDR3, as DNA: TGTGCCAGCAGCCAAGATGGGTCCTACGAGCAGTACTCC.